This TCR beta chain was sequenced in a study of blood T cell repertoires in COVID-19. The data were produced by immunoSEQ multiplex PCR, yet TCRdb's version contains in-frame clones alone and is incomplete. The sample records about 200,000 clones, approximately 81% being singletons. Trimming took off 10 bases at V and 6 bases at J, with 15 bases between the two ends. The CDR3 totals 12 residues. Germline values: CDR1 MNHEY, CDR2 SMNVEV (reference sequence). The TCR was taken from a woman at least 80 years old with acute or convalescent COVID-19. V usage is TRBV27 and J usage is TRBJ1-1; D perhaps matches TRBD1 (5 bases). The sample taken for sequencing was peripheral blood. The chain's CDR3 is CATSGGGAEAFF. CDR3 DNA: TGTGCCACCTCTGGTGGGGGGGCTGAAGCTTTCTTT.